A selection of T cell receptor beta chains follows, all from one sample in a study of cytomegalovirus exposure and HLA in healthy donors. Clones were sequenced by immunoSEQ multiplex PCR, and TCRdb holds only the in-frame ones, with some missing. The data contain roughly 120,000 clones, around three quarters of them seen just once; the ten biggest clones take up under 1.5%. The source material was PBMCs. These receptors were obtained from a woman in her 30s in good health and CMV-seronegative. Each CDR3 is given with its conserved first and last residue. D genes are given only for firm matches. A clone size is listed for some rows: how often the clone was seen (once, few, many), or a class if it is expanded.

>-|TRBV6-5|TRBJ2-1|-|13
CASRAGPLSEQFF
TGTGCCAGCAGGGCGGGACCCCTCTCTGAGCAGTTCTTC
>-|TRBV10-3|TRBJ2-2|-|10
CAIGTGELFF
TGTGCCATCGGGACTGGGGAGCTGTTTTTT
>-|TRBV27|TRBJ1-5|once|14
CASSLFAGSQPQHF
TGTGCCAGCAGTTTATTTGCAGGGTCTCAGCCCCAGCATTTT
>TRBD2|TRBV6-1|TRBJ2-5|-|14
CASSSGGAVETQYF
TGTGCCAGCAGCAGCGGGGGGGCCGTGGAGACCCAGTACTTC
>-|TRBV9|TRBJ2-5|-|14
CASSVGGEQETQYF
TGTGCCAGCAGCGTAGGCGGAGAGCAAGAGACCCAGTACTTC
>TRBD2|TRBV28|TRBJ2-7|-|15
CASSPRLAGSYEQYF
TGTGCCAGCAGTCCCAGACTAGCGGGGTCCTACGAGCAGTACTTC
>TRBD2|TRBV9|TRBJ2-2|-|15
CASSAIAGGSGELFF
TGTGCCAGCAGCGCCATAGCGGGGGGGTCCGGGGAGCTGTTTTTT
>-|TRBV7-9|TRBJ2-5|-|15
CASSPKRRYQETQYF
TGTGCCAGCAGCCCGAAGCGGCGGTACCAAGAGACCCAGTACTTC
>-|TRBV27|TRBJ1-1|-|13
CASYRTAGAEAFF
TGTGCCAGCTACAGAACGGCCGGGGCTGAAGCTTTCTTT
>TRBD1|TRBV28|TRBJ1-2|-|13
CASSFPGQDRRTF
TGTGCCAGCAGTTTCCCGGGACAGGACCGGCGGACCTTC
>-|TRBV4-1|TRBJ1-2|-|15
CASSPLSRGSHGYTF
TGCGCCAGCAGCCCACTATCCAGGGGAAGTCATGGCTACACCTTC
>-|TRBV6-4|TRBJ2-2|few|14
CASSESYGIGELFF
TGTGCCAGCAGTGAAAGTTACGGGATCGGGGAGCTGTTTTTT
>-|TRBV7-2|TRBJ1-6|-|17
CASSLRGERGYNSPLHF
TGTGCCAGCAGCTTACGCGGAGAGCGGGGCTATAATTCACCCCTCCACTTT
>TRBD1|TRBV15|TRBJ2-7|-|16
CATSRDRVSSSYEQYF
TGTGCCACCAGCAGGGACAGGGTTTCCAGCTCCTACGAGCAGTACTTC
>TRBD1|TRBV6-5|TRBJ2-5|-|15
CASSPSTGAGETQYF
TGTGCCAGCAGTCCCTCGACAGGGGCCGGGGAGACCCAGTACTTC
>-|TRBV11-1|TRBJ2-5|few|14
CASSSTGTVGTQYF
TGTGCCAGCAGCTCCACCGGGACTGTGGGGACCCAGTACTTC
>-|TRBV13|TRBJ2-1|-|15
CASSLDPQGYNEQFF
TGTGCCAGCAGCTTAGACCCACAGGGTTACAATGAGCAGTTCTTC
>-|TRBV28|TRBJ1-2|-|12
CASSPDIYGYTF
TGTGCCAGCAGTCCCGACATCTATGGCTACACCTTC
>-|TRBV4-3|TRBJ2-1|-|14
CASSQAPYYNEQFF
TGCGCCAGCAGCCAAGCCCCCTATTACAATGAGCAGTTCTTC
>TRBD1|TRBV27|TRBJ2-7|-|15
CASRSPGQGTYEQYF
TGTGCCAGCAGGAGTCCGGGACAGGGGACCTACGAGCAGTACTTC
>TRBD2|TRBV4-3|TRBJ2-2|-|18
CASSQLSLASSNTGELFF
TGCGCCAGCAGCCAACTATCACTAGCGAGCTCGAACACCGGGGAGCTGTTTTTT
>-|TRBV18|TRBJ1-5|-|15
CASSPMSGGNQPQHF
TGTGCCAGCTCACCAATGTCAGGGGGCAATCAGCCCCAGCATTTT
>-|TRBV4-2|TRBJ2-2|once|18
CASSHSLTLADISGELFF
TGTGCCAGCAGCCATTCCCTAACACTAGCAGATATTTCCGGGGAGCTGTTTTTT
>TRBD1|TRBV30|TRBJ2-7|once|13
CAWSTGGPYEQYF
TGTGCCTGGAGTACAGGGGGACCGTACGAGCAGTACTTC
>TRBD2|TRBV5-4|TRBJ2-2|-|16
CATSGGSWMNTGELFF
TGTGCCACCAGCGGCGGGAGCTGGATGAACACCGGGGAGCTGTTTTTT
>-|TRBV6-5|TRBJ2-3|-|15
CASSFSGDSTDTQYF
TGTGCCAGCAGTTTTAGCGGCGACAGCACAGATACGCAGTATTTT
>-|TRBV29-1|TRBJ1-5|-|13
CSVDNGSNQPQHF
TGCAGCGTAGATAACGGGTCGAATCAGCCCCAGCATTTT
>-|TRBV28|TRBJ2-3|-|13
CASSFGRPDTQYF
TGTGCCAGCAGTTTTGGCAGGCCAGATACGCAGTATTTT
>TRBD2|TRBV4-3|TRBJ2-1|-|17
CASSQEKAGSSYNEQFF
TGCGCCAGCAGCCAAGAGAAAGCGGGGAGCTCCTACAATGAGCAGTTCTTC
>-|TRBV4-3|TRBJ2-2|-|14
CASSQDWGAGELFF
TGCGCCAGCAGCCAAGATTGGGGGGCCGGGGAGCTGTTTTTT
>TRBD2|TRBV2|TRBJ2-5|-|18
CASSEAWAGGPIQATQYF
TGTGCCAGCAGTGAAGCCTGGGCGGGAGGGCCGATTCAAGCGACCCAGTACTTC
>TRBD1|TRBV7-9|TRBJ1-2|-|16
CASSDWTGGITNGYTF
TGTGCCAGCAGCGACTGGACAGGGGGAATTACGAATGGCTACACCTTC
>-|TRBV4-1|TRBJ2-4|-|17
CASSQDLGQTAKNIQYF
TGCGCCAGCAGCCAAGATTTGGGGCAGACGGCCAAAAACATTCAGTACTTC
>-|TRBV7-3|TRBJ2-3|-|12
CASSFPPDTQYF
TGTGCCAGCAGCTTCCCTCCAGATACGCAGTATTTT
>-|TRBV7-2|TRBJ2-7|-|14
CASSLGPRTYEQYF
TGTGCCAGCAGCTTAGGGCCCCGAACCTACGAGCAGTACTTC
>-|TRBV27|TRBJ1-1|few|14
CASSLVGRETEAFF
TGTGCCAGCAGTTTAGTCGGCAGGGAAACCGAAGCTTTCTTT
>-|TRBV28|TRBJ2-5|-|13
CASSPTVQETQYF
TGTGCCAGCAGCCCTACGGTCCAAGAGACCCAGTACTTC
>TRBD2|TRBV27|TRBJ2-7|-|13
CASQGGLGNEQYF
TGTGCCAGCCAGGGAGGGCTCGGGAACGAGCAGTACTTC
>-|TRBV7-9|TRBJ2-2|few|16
CASSLGEAFYTGELFF
TGTGCCAGCAGCTTGGGAGAGGCGTTCTACACCGGGGAGCTGTTTTTT
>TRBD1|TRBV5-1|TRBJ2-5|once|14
CASSFQGAQETQYF
TGCGCCAGCAGCTTCCAGGGGGCCCAAGAGACCCAGTACTTC
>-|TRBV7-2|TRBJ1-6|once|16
CASSRGQPSVNSPLHF
TGTGCCAGCAGCCGTGGACAGCCCTCGGTGAATTCACCCCTCCACTTT